Below are 7 T cell receptor beta chains sequenced from a single sample in a study of blood T cell repertoires in COVID-19. Profiled with immunoSEQ multiplex PCR; TCRdb holds only in-frame clones, not every one. The sample gives some 250,000 clones, about nine tenths of which show up once; approximately 7.5% is in the top ten. The sample comprised peripheral blood. These receptors came from a man between 60 and 70 years old who had recovered from COVID-19.

The chain links TRBV6-1 to TRBJ1-5, with 10 bases aligning to TRBD1. This CDR3 region has 18 residues. J was trimmed by 0 bases and V by 2 bases; bases with no gene match: 7. Germline V lookup: CDR1 MNHNS, CDR2 SASEGT. As DNA, the CDR3 is TGTGCCAGCAGTGAAACGGGACAGGGGTTCTATAGCAATCAGCCCCAGCATTTT. The encoded protein is CASSETGQGFYSNQPQHF.

In this sample, this clone turned up a few times. The identical CDR3 is also encoded by other nucleotide sequences in the sample. The chain recombines TRBV6-1 with TRBJ2-7; D perhaps matches TRBD1 (6 bases). This CDR3 contains 14 residues. Germline CDR1 MNHNS, CDR2 SASEGT. V lost 0 bases and J 3 bases, leaving 9 bases between the germline ends. The CDR3 reads CASSEAQGSYEQYV. In nucleotides, the CDR3 is TGTGCCAGCAGTGAAGCGCAGGGGAGCTACGAGCAGTACGTC.

In this sample, this clone turned up once. The chain couples TRBV6-5 to TRBJ1-2; TRBD1 matches 9 bases. The junction had 4 bases not matched to a gene; V was cut back by 5 bases and J by 6 bases. This CDR3 is 13 amino acids long. Germline loops: CDR1 MNHEY, CDR2 SVGAGI. The CDR3 region is CASSRQGDNGYTF. CDR3 nucleotide sequence: TGTGCCAGCAGTAGACAGGGGGATAATGGCTACACCTTC.

The chain carries TRBV9 and TRBJ2-3, with 10 bases fitting TRBD1. J gave up 6 bases and V 4 bases, and 11 bases lay outside the gene matches. The CDR3 sequence is 16 residues long. Per the germline V gene, CDR1 is SGDLS and CDR2 is YYNGEE. The CDR3 sequence is CASSIRDRGFRDTQYF. Written as DNA, the CDR3 is TGTGCCAGCAGCATTCGGGACAGGGGATTCCGGGATACGCAGTATTTT.

This chain connects TRBV2 to TRBJ2-2; D uncertain. The V end lost 1 base, the J end lost 1 base, and 4 bases lay between the germline ends. The CDR3 spans 14 residues. The germline CDR1 and CDR2 sequences are SNHLY and FYNNEI. The CDR3 DNA reads TGTGCCAGCAGTGAAGACGGGAACACCGGGGAGCTGTTTTTT. This sequence encodes CASSEDGNTGELFF.

The chain is built from TRBV6-5 and TRBJ2-7; TRBD1 agrees at 9 bases. Looked up from germline, CDR1 is MNHEY and CDR2 is SVGAGI. This CDR3 has 15 amino acids. V trimming: 8 bases; J trimming: 0 bases; junction bases outside the gene matches: 8. CDR3 DNA sequence: TGTGCCAGCTGCCGAACGGACAGGGGCTCCTACGAGCAGTACGTC. Encoded protein: CASCRTDRGSYEQYV.

CDR3 DNA: TGTGCTAGTGGTTTGAGCCCGGGTTGGCGCAATCAGCCCCAGCATTTT. It encodes CASGLSPGWRNQPQHF. This chain uses TRBV12-5 with TRBJ1-5, with D hard to call. The V and J ends lost 2 bases and 2 bases respectively, with 13 bases between them. In germline, CDR1 is LGHNT, CDR2 FRNRAP. The CDR3 length is 16 residues.